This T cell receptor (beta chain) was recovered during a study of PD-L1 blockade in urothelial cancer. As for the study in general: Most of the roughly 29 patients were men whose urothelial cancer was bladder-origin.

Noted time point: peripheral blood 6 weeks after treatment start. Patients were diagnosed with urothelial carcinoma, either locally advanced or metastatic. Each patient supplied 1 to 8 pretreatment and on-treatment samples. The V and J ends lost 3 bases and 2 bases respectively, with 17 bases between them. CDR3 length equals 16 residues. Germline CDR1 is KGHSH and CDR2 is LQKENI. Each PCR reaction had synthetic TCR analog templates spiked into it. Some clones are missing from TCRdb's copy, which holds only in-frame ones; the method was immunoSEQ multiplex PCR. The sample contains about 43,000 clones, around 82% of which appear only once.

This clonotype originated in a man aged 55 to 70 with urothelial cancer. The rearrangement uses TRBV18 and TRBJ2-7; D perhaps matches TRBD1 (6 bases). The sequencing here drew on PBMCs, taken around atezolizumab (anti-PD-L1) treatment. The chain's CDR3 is CASSPTPGTPAYEQYF. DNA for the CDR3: TGTGCCAGCTCACCGACCCCCGGGACACCAGCCTACGAGCAGTACTTC.